The 20 T cell receptor beta chains given below trace back to one sample, sequenced in a study of shared clonotypes between healthy human individuals. Measured with immunoSEQ multiplex PCR; TCRdb has only the in-frame clones, and not every one. The data contain some 2.4 million clones, 93% of them singletons. The sample taken for sequencing was naive CD4+ T cells from PBMCs. Stated subset: CD45RA+ positively selected. Receptor source: a man in his late teens or twenties in good health. Some clones in this sample may be carry-over from other donors' samples.

The chain joins TRBV29-1 to TRBJ1-1, with D unclear. Trimming cost V 4 bases and J 5 bases, with 17 bases left between them. Per germline, CDR1 SQVTM and CDR2 ANQGSEA. This CDR3 spans 14 amino acids. CDR3 DNA sequence: TGCAGCGTTGTGGAACATGTAGAAGGGACTGAAGCTTTCTTT. This encodes CSVVEHVEGTEAFF.

This clone appeared a single time. The chain carries TRBV28 and TRBJ1-5; tentative D call: TRBD1 (6 bases). The CDR3 has 15 residues. The germline gives CDR1 MDHEN, CDR2 SYDVKM. The V end was cut by 1 base, the J end by 9 bases, with 16 bases between. The CDR3 DNA sequence: TGTGCCAGCAGTTTATCGTCGGGGGGGCGGAGGCCCCAGCATTTT. This codes for CASSLSSGGRRPQHF.

This rearrangement joins TRBV19 to TRBJ1-5, with a possible D match to TRBD1 (5 bases). The CDR3 runs to 15 residues. The germline CDR1 and CDR2 sequences are LNHDA and SQIVND (reference sequence). V lost 4 bases, J lost 1 base, and 11 bases lay in between. The CDR3 DNA is TGTGCCAGTAGTAAGGGGTTACGAAGCAATCAGCCCCAGCATTTT. It yields the protein CASSKGLRSNQPQHF.

The rearrangement joins TRBV28 to TRBJ2-7, with D perhaps matching TRBD2 (7 bases). The CDR3 runs 15 residues. Looked up from germline, CDR1 is MDHEN and CDR2 is SYDVKM. V was clipped by 7 bases and J by 0 bases, with 16 bases between them. The CDR3 loop reads CASNLRGGPSYEQYF. The CDR3, as DNA: TGTGCCAGCAACCTCAGGGGAGGGCCCTCCTACGAGCAGTACTTC. The complete variable domain, with remaining parts taken from reference TRBV28 and TRBJ2-7, reads DVKVTQSSRYLVKRTGEKVFLECVQDMDHENMFWYRQDPGLGLRLIYFSYDVKMKEKGDIPEGYSVSREKKERFSLILESASTNQTSMYLCASNLRGGPSYEQYFGPGTRLTVT.

This chain connects TRBV6-1 to TRBJ2-6, with D uncertain. The CDR3 spans 15 residues. V dropped 3 bases and J dropped 1 base, with 7 bases sitting between them. Germline V gene data show CDR1 as MNHNS and CDR2 as SASEGT. CDR3 loop: CASSDPKSGANVLTF. In DNA, the CDR3 is TGTGCCAGCAGTGACCCAAAGTCTGGGGCCAACGTCCTGACTTTC.

This clone was seen just once. The J gene is TRBJ2-7, the V gene TRBV5-1; no clear D gene. V shed 0 bases and J shed 2 bases, with 15 bases lying between them. Germline V gene sequence: CDR1 SGHRS, CDR2 YFSETQ. The CDR3 contains 16 residues. The CDR3 protein is CASSLVSFEPTYEQYF. CDR3 coding DNA: TGCGCCAGCAGCTTGGTATCTTTTGAACCTACCTACGAGCAGTACTTC.

The CDR3 DNA sequence: TGTGCCAGCAGCCCCGGACAGGGTTTTGTAAATGAGCAGTTCTTC. Encoded protein: CASSPGQGFVNEQFF. This chain links TRBV11-2 with TRBJ2-1; 8 bases match TRBD1. The CDR3 runs 15 residues. The V gene end was trimmed by 5 bases and the J gene end by 7 bases; junction bases not matched to a gene: 10. Germline V gives CDR1 SGHAT, CDR2 FQNNGV.

Notes on this clone: The junction differs from germline at one of its ends, possibly a read error. V is TRBV7-9 and J is TRBJ2-3; D is undetermined. The CDR3 contains 14 residues. Germline lookup yields CDR1 SEHNR and CDR2 FQNEAQ (reference sequence). The CDR3 sequence is CASSPRYGTDTQYF. The CDR3 bases are TGTGCCAGCAGCCCGCGGTACGGCACCGATACGCAGTATTTT. The full variable domain, rest sourced from reference TRBV7-9 and TRBJ2-3, is DTGVSQNPRHKITKRGQNVTFRCDPISEHNRLYWYRQTLGQGPEFLTYFQNEAQLEKSRLLSDRFSAERPKGSFSTLEIQRTEQGDSAMYLCASSPRYGTDTQYFGPGTRLTVL.

The rearrangement joins TRBV7-9 to TRBJ2-7; D gene uncertain. The CDR3 loop spans 13 amino acids. Germline CDR1 and CDR2: SEHNR and FQNEAQ (reference sequence). Trimming removed 1 base at V and 1 base at J, with 5 bases between. The CDR3 DNA reads TGTGCCAGCAGCTTAGGACATTCCTACGAGCAGTACTTC. The encoded protein is CASSLGHSYEQYF.

This chain uses TRBV28 with TRBJ1-2; 7 nucleotides agree with TRBD1. CDR1 and CDR2 from the germline V gene are MDHEN and SYDVKM. Losses at the gene ends were 6 bases for V and 3 bases for J; bases not matched to a gene: 4. The CDR3 sequence is 13 residues long. The DNA for the CDR3 is TGTGCCAGCAGCGGACAGGTACACTATGGCTACACCTTC. Amino acids: CASSGQVHYGYTF.

The chain links TRBV4-3 to TRBJ1-2; TRBD1 matches 7 bases. The CDR3 totals 15 residues. The germline gives CDR1 LGHNA, CDR2 YSLEER. V was pared by 2 bases and J by 0 bases, with 3 bases of the junction left unmatched. The CDR3 loop is CASSQQGGSNYGYTF. CDR3 DNA: TGCGCCAGCAGCCAACAGGGGGGATCTAACTATGGCTACACCTTC.

This clone was seen just once. One end of the junction does not line up with germline, which may come from a read error. In the same sample, other DNA sequences code for this CDR3. J is TRBJ1-3 and V is TRBV27, with no clear D. Germline lookup yields CDR1 MNHEY and CDR2 SMNVEV (reference sequence). This CDR3 contains 13 residues. The CDR3 sequence is CASSLGSGNTIYF. CDR3 in DNA: TGTGCCAGCAGTTTAGGGTCTGGGAACACCATATATTTT.

This clone was seen just once. The chain uses TRBV7-9 and TRBJ2-7; 9 bases are a match to TRBD2. Germline V lookup: CDR1 SEHNR, CDR2 FQNEAQ (reference sequence). V lost 1 base to trimming and J lost 6 bases; unmatched junction nucleotides: 7. The CDR3 extends over 15 amino acids. CDR3 nucleotides: TGTGCCAGCAGCTTAGTAGCTAGCGGGACTGGCGAGCAGTACTTC. Translated, it gives CASSLVASGTGEQYF.

This chain joins TRBV18 and TRBJ1-2; unclear D gene. V shed 6 bases and J shed 3 bases, with 11 bases lying between them. Germline CDR1 KGHSH, CDR2 LQKENI. The CDR3 consists of 13 residues. CDR3 sequence (DNA): TGTGCCAGCTCGGGGAGGAGCGACTATGGCTACACCTTC. Its protein is CASSGRSDYGYTF.

As regards this clone: One junction end disagrees with the germline gene, perhaps due to a read error. V usage is TRBV7-2 and J usage is TRBJ2-7, with TRBD2 matching over 8 bases. The CDR3 runs to 15 residues. Per germline, CDR1 SGHTA and CDR2 FQGNSA. The CDR3 reads CASSLDGLAAESWHF. DNA of the CDR3: TGTGCCAGCAGCTTAGATGGACTAGCCGCCGAATCATGGCACTTC.

This clone was observed a single time. V and J are TRBV6-6 and TRBJ2-7, with D unresolved. The CDR3 is 12 residues long. V lost 5 bases and J 4 bases, leaving 9 bases between the germline ends. The V gene's germline CDR1 is MNHNY and CDR2 SVGAGI (reference sequence). The CDR3 reads CASSTTTYEQYF. The CDR3 nucleotides are TGTGCCAGCAGTACTACGACGTACGAGCAGTACTTC.

V gene TRBV25-1 combines with J gene TRBJ2-3, with D perhaps matching TRBD1 or TRBD2 (5 bases each). The CDR3 contains 16 residues. Trimming removed 2 bases from V and 5 bases from J, with 17 bases in between. Germline V lookup: CDR1 MGHDK, CDR2 SYGVNS. The CDR3 bases are TGTGCCAGCAGTGAAGGGGACCCATGGCTTAAAGATACGCAGTATTTT. Translating it yields CASSEGDPWLKDTQYF.

The chain carries TRBV9 and TRBJ1-1; D gene ambiguous. This CDR3 contains 19 residues. Germline V CDR1 and CDR2: SGDLS, YYNGEE. Trimming took off 10 bases at V and 0 bases at J, with 31 bases between the two ends. The CDR3 nucleotides are TGTGCCGTTCCTATACAAGGGTTGGGGAGTCTAGCGATGAACACTGAAGCTTTCTTT. Protein: CAVPIQGLGSLAMNTEAFF.

This chain's CDR3 is CATNTWGRSFF. CDR3 nucleotides: TGTGCCACCAATACCTGGGGGCGATCTTTCTTT. This sequence joins TRBV28 and TRBJ1-1; perhaps TRBD1 as D (6 bases). Germline-derived CDR1 and CDR2 are MDHEN and SYDVKM. Trimming removed 10 bases from V and 12 bases from J, with 18 bases in between. This CDR3 region has 11 residues.

As concerns this clone: Other DNA sequences in the sample encode the same CDR3. V is TRBV4-1 and J is TRBJ1-2; 7 bases agree with TRBD1. The V and J ends lost 4 bases and 3 bases, in that order; junction bases with no gene match: 2. Germline V gene data show CDR1 as MGHRA and CDR2 as YSYEKL. CDR3 length equals 13 residues. The CDR3 nucleotides read TGCGCCAGCAGCCGAACAGGGGACTATGGCTACACCTTC. Its protein product is CASSRTGDYGYTF.